The 32 T cell receptor beta chains in this list originate from one sample, sequenced in a study of Graves' ophthalmopathy and Graves' hyperthyroidism. TCR beta CDR3 amplification used RNA transcripts. Second-round multiplex PCR came after a first-round RT-PCR that employed HTBI primers. A single record per CDR3 protein comes from TCRdb applying MiXCR to the multiplex PCR reads. The sample lists under 800,000 distinct CDR3 sequences; 22% were seen once. The material sequenced was peripheral blood. These TCRs come from a woman younger than 30 with stable Graves' hyperthyroidism. Some clones in this sample may be carry-over from other donors' samples.

The rearrangement links TRBV5-1 to TRBJ2-1, with a possible D match to TRBD2 (5 bases). The CDR3 has 15 residues. V was trimmed by 1 base and J by 8 bases, leaving 16 bases between them. Germline V gene sequence: CDR1 SGHRS, CDR2 YFSETQ. The CDR3 nucleotides are TGCGCCAGCAGCTTGAGGCGGCAGCTAGCCGATGAGCAGTTCTTC. Its translation is CASSLRRQLADEQFF.

Many counts were recorded for this clonotype. The chain links TRBV30 to TRBJ1-1, with 9 nucleotides matching TRBD1. CDR1 and CDR2 (germline): GTSNPN, SVGIG (reference sequence). V dropped 0 bases and J dropped 5; count of bases not matched to a gene: 7. The CDR3 loop spans 15 amino acids. CDR3 sequence: CAWSVPGQGSTEAFF. As DNA, the CDR3 is TGTGCCTGGAGTGTACCGGGACAGGGATCGACTGAAGCTTTCTTT.

The rearrangement links TRBV5-6 to TRBJ2-4, with D possibly called TRBD1 or TRBD2 (5 bases each). Per the germline V gene, CDR1 is SGHDT and CDR2 is YYEEEE. The V end was cut by 6 bases, the J end by 1 base, with 14 bases between. The length of the CDR3 is 15 residues. The DNA for the CDR3 is TGTGCCAGCAATTATCGAGGGACGGCCAAAAACATTCAGTACTTC. Its translation: CASNYRGTAKNIQYF.

This chain uses TRBV11-1 with TRBJ1-5; D is uncertain. The CDR3 runs to 16 residues. Germline V gene lookup returns CDR1 SGHAT and CDR2 FQDESV (reference sequence). V shed 6 bases and J shed 1 base, with 16 bases lying between them. The CDR3 DNA reads TGTGCCAGCAGGCAGACGGGCCAGCGGAGCAATCAGCCCCAGCATTTT. Its protein is CASRQTGQRSNQPQHF. Variable domain in full (rest from reference TRBV11-1 and TRBJ1-5): EAEVAQSPRYKITEKSQAVAFWCDPISGHATLYWYRQILGQGPELLVQFQDESVVDDSQLPKDRFSAERLKGVDSTLKIQPAELGDSAMYLCASRQTGQRSNQPQHFGDGTRLSIL.

This clonotype has more than one count but fewer than ten. The rearrangement uses TRBV6-2 or TRBV6-3 and TRBJ2-5, with D hard to call. Germline CDR1 MNHEY, CDR2 SVGEGT. The V end lost 1 base, the J end lost 4 bases, and 4 bases lay between the germline ends. The CDR3 runs to 12 residues. In DNA form, the CDR3 reads TGTGCCAGCAGTTACTTCCGAGAGACCCAGTACTTC. This encodes CASSYFRETQYF.

At least ten counts were recorded for this clonotype. The gene calls are TRBV6-2 or TRBV6-3 and TRBJ2-2; possibly TRBD1 for D (6 bases). Germline values: CDR1 MNHEY, CDR2 SVGEGT. This CDR3 is built from 16 residues. V shed 2 bases and J shed 4 bases, with 14 bases lying between them. Written as DNA, the CDR3 is TGTGCCAGCAGTTACCCGACAGGTAGATTCACCGGGGAGCTGTTTTTT. It encodes CASSYPTGRFTGELFF.

In its sample, this clonotype was seen many times. This rearrangement joins TRBV7-9 to TRBJ2-7; TRBD1 is a possible D gene (5 bases). This CDR3 is built from 14 residues. Trimming shortened V by 5 bases and J by 0 bases, and 11 bases separated the two germline ends. CDR1 is SEHNR, CDR2 FQNEAQ, per germline (reference sequence). For the CDR3, the DNA is TGTGCCAGCAGCCCACAGGTGACCTCCTACGAGCAGTACTTC. Translated, it gives CASSPQVTSYEQYF. The whole variable domain, filled in from reference TRBV7-9 and TRBJ2-7, reads DTGVSQNPRHKITKRGQNVTFRCDPISEHNRLYWYRQTLGQGPEFLTYFQNEAQLEKSRLLSDRFSAERPKGSFSTLEIQRTEQGDSAMYLCASSPQVTSYEQYFGPGTRLTVT.

This clonotype was recorded at least ten times. This chain links TRBV5-4 with TRBJ1-1; no firm D call. The CDR3 is made up of 12 amino acids. The germline V gene encodes CDR1 SGHNT and CDR2 YYREEE (reference sequence). V lost 1 base to trimming and J lost 3 bases, with 4 bases between them. This CDR3 reads CASSLPDTEAFF. The DNA of the CDR3 is TGTGCCAGCAGCTTGCCCGACACTGAAGCTTTCTTT.

The rearrangement uses TRBV20-1 and TRBJ2-5; 8 bases fit TRBD2. The CDR3 has 14 residues. Looked up from germline, CDR1 is DFQATT and CDR2 is SNEGSKA (reference sequence). With 1 base clipped from V and 4 bases from J, the junction kept 5 bases outside the gene matches. The CDR3 DNA reads TGCAGTGCTAGAGGGGCGGGAGGAGGAGAGACCCAGTACTTC. As protein: CSARGAGGGETQYF.

The chain is built from TRBV9 and TRBJ2-5, with 7 bases identical to TRBD1. The CDR3 is 15 residues long. Germline lookup yields CDR1 SGDLS and CDR2 YYNGEE. The J segment lost 5 bases and the V segment lost 4 bases, leaving 11 bases of the junction unmatched. The CDR3 sequence: CASSIRTGEAETQYF. The CDR3 coding sequence is TGTGCCAGCAGCATAAGGACAGGCGAGGCGGAGACCCAGTACTTC.

The V call is TRBV6-1, the J call TRBJ2-5; D remains unclear. V lost 11 bases, J lost 5 bases, and 18 bases lay in between. The germline V gene has CDR1 MNHNS and CDR2 SASEGT. The CDR3 totals 13 residues. The CDR3 here is CASHPTRLETQYF. The CDR3 region has the DNA TGTGCCTCCCATCCCACACGATTGGAGACCCAGTACTTC.

This clonotype has at least ten counts. V is TRBV6-2 or TRBV6-3 and J is TRBJ1-1, with no clear D. The CDR3 is 15 amino acids. Trimming stripped 0 bases from V and 0 bases from J, with 8 bases between. The germline V gene has CDR1 MNHEY and CDR2 SVGEGT. CDR3: CASSYSERMNTEAFF. DNA for the CDR3: TGTGCCAGCAGTTACTCTGAGAGGATGAACACTGAAGCTTTCTTT.

Only a few counts were recorded for this clonotype. V is TRBV4-3 and J is TRBJ1-6; no definite D call. The CDR3 sequence is 16 residues long. Germline V gives CDR1 LGHNA, CDR2 YSLEER. Trimming left V 0 bases short and J 0 bases short, with 6 bases between. CDR3 nucleotides: TGCGCCAGCAGCCAAGAATCCAACTCCTATAATTCACCCCTCCACTTT. Translated, it gives CASSQESNSYNSPLHF.

This clonotype was picked up many times. The gene calls are TRBV11-1 and TRBJ2-5; D may correspond to TRBD1 or TRBD2 (7 bases each). The germline CDR1 and CDR2 sequences are SGHAT and FQDESV (reference sequence). V lost 1 base and J lost 5, with 20 bases in between. This CDR3 is 17 amino acids long. The CDR3 protein is CASSLVPFQGGRETQYF. The DNA for the CDR3 is TGTGCCAGCAGCTTAGTCCCCTTCCAGGGGGGGCGCGAGACCCAGTACTTC.

This clonotype appeared many times. The chain recombines TRBV28 with TRBJ1-2; D remains ambiguous. The V gene's germline CDR1 is MDHEN and CDR2 SYDVKM. The CDR3 extends over 17 amino acids. Trimming took 3 bases from V and 2 from J, leaving 19 bases between them. The CDR3 sequence is CASSFLFAGRKNYGYTF. CDR3 nucleotide sequence: TGTGCCAGCAGTTTCTTGTTCGCCGGACGCAAGAACTATGGCTACACCTTC.

The gene calls are TRBV5-1 and TRBJ2-7; the match to TRBD2 covers 7 bases. The germline V gene has CDR1 SGHRS and CDR2 YFSETQ. J lost 6 bases, V lost 0 bases, and 9 bases had no gene match. The CDR3 has 15 amino acids. The CDR3 sequence: CASSLAPGGTGEQYF. The CDR3 bases are TGCGCCAGCAGCTTGGCCCCCGGGGGGACCGGCGAGCAGTACTTC.

This clonotype was observed at least ten times. The gene calls are TRBV29-1 and TRBJ2-7, with a possible D match to TRBD1 (6 bases). V dropped 6 bases and J dropped 2 bases, with 8 bases sitting between them. The CDR3 contains 11 residues. The germline V gene has CDR1 SQVTM and CDR2 ANQGSEA. CDR3 sequence: CSVGQTYEQYF. The CDR3 DNA reads TGCAGCGTCGGACAGACCTACGAGCAGTACTTC.

Many counts were recorded for this clonotype. The V and J genes are TRBV10-3 and TRBJ1-2; 7 bases match TRBD1. J was trimmed by 10 bases and V by 5 bases; bases with no gene match: 13. The CDR3 is 14 amino acids. Germline V gene lookup returns CDR1 ENHRY and CDR2 SYGVKD. The CDR3 protein is CAISTPGQRYDYTF. The CDR3 nucleotides read TGTGCCATCAGTACTCCGGGACAGAGGTACGACTACACCTTC.

The rearrangement joins TRBV6-1 to TRBJ1-1, with D tentatively TRBD1 (6 bases). This CDR3 comprises 17 residues. Looked up from germline, CDR1 is MNHNS and CDR2 is SASEGT. V was trimmed by 0 bases and J by 4 bases, leaving 18 bases between them. CDR3 amino acids: CASSEAGPGVPGTEAFF. The CDR3 DNA is TGTGCCAGCAGTGAAGCCGGGCCAGGGGTGCCGGGCACTGAAGCTTTCTTT.

The rearrangement uses TRBV6-1 and TRBJ2-7; D uncertain. This CDR3 is 12 amino acids long. From germline, CDR1 is MNHNS and CDR2 SASEGT. Trimming shortened V by 4 bases and J by 3 bases, and 7 bases separated the two germline ends. CDR3 amino acids: CASSVLFYEQYF. The CDR3 DNA reads TGTGCCAGCAGTGTCCTCTTCTACGAGCAGTACTTC.

This clonotype was counted between two and nine times. V is TRBV7-2 and J is TRBJ2-7; 10 nucleotides align to TRBD1. CDR1 SGHTA and CDR2 FQGNSA come from the germline V gene. J was trimmed by 2 bases and V by 5 bases; bases with no gene match: 6. The CDR3 extends over 15 amino acids. Here the CDR3 reads CASSLDRGRTYEQYF. The CDR3 region has the DNA TGTGCCAGCAGCCTCGACAGGGGGCGGACCTACGAGCAGTACTTC. The full variable domain, completed using reference TRBV7-2 and TRBJ2-7, is GAGVSQSPSNKVTEKGKDVELRCDPISGHTALYWYRQSLGQGLEFLIYFQGNSAPDKSGLPSDRFSAERTGGSVSTLTIQRTQQEDSAVYLCASSLDRGRTYEQYFGPGTRLTVT.

The chain joins TRBV13 to TRBJ1-3; D ambiguous. With 4 bases removed from V and 8 bases from J, the gap between germline ends came to 15 bases. This CDR3 contains 14 residues. CDR1 is PRHDT, CDR2 FYEKMQ, per germline (reference sequence). CDR3 amino acids: CASSSLSEGDTIYF. CDR3 DNA: TGTGCCAGCAGCTCCCTGAGTGAAGGAGACACCATATATTTT.

This clonotype was seen ten or more times. This rearrangement joins TRBV9 to TRBJ2-5; D call uncertain. This CDR3 comprises 13 residues. Germline lookup yields CDR1 SGDLS and CDR2 YYNGEE. V shed 0 bases and J shed 0 bases, with 3 bases lying between them. For the CDR3, the DNA is TGTGCCAGCAGCGTAGGGGACCAAGAGACCCAGTACTTC. This sequence encodes CASSVGDQETQYF. The complete variable domain, with remaining parts taken from reference TRBV9 and TRBJ2-5, reads DSGVTQTPKHLITATGQRVTLRCSPRSGDLSVYWYQQSLDQGLQFLIQYYNGEERAKGNILERFSAQQFPDLHSELNLSSLELGDSALYFCASSVGDQETQYFGPGTRLLVL.

This clonotype was counted ten times or more. J is TRBJ1-5 and V is TRBV15; possible D gene TRBD1, 5 bases. V shed 3 bases and J shed 5 bases, with 11 bases lying between them. CDR1 is LNHNV, CDR2 YYDKDF, per germline (reference sequence). This CDR3 spans 14 amino acids. The CDR3 DNA is TGTGCCACCAGCAGCTACGAGGGGCATCAGCCCCAGCATTTT. It codes for CATSSYEGHQPQHF.

This clonotype was observed at least ten times. The V call is TRBV6-5, the J call TRBJ1-1, with unresolved D. V was pared by 1 base and J by 0 bases, with 9 bases between. The CDR3 spans 15 residues. Germline-derived CDR1 and CDR2 are MNHEY and SVGAGI. CDR3 in amino acids: CASSYLQTMNTEAFF. The CDR3 coding sequence is TGTGCCAGCAGTTACTTACAGACCATGAACACTGAAGCTTTCTTT.

Only a few counts were recorded for this clonotype. The rearrangement uses TRBV28 and TRBJ1-2; weak D call: TRBD1 (6 bases). The CDR3 has 14 amino acids. V gave up 5 bases and J gave up 1 base, with 11 bases separating them. The germline V gene has CDR1 MDHEN and CDR2 SYDVKM. In DNA form, the CDR3 reads TGTGCCAGCAGTAACTACAGGGTTAACTATGGCTACACCTTC. Residues: CASSNYRVNYGYTF.

The chain combines TRBV7-2 with TRBJ2-7, with TRBD2 identical over 12 bases. Germline V lookup: CDR1 SGHTA, CDR2 FQGNSA. Trimming took 5 bases from V and 4 from J; bases not matched to a gene: 6. The CDR3 totals 15 residues. The CDR3 protein is CASSEGLAGSYEQYF. CDR3 nucleotide sequence: TGTGCCAGCAGCGAAGGACTAGCGGGGAGTTACGAGCAGTACTTC.

This clonotype was seen at least ten times. The chain employs TRBV11-3 and TRBJ2-7; weak D call: TRBD2 (6 bases). Germline lookup yields CDR1 SGHNT and CDR2 YENEEA. V lost 3 bases to trimming and J lost 4 bases, with 13 bases between them. This CDR3 has 14 residues. CDR3 DNA: TGTGCCAGCAGCTTCTTAGCGGCGCTTTACGAGCAGTACTTC. Translated: CASSFLAALYEQYF.

Ten or more counts support this clonotype. The V and J genes are TRBV12-5 and TRBJ2-7; D is uncertain. With 5 bases removed from V and 6 bases from J, the gap between germline ends came to 8 bases. This CDR3 region has 11 residues. The germline gives CDR1 LGHNT, CDR2 FRNRAP. CDR3 residues: CASGIGLEQYF. CDR3 bases: TGTGCTAGTGGTATAGGCCTCGAGCAGTACTTC.

This clonotype was found once. The rearrangement joins TRBV12-3 or TRBV12-4 to TRBJ1-1; TRBD1 might be the D (6 bases). Deletions cut 3 bases from V and 7 bases from J, with 12 bases between. The CDR3 spans 13 residues. This chain's CDR3 is CASSLGGQIEAFF. In nucleotides, the CDR3 is TGTGCCAGCAGTTTGGGGGGGCAGATTGAAGCTTTCTTT.

The J gene is TRBJ2-2, the V gene TRBV6-1, with D perhaps matching TRBD1 (6 bases). The CDR3 extends over 14 amino acids. The V and J ends lost 10 bases and 4 bases respectively, with 16 bases between them. Germline V lookup: CDR1 MNHNS, CDR2 SASEGT. CDR3 loop: CATKQGRSTGELFF. CDR3 sequence (DNA): TGTGCCACGAAACAGGGAAGGAGCACCGGGGAGCTGTTTTTT.

This clonotype was seen ten or more times. This sequence joins TRBV12-5 and TRBJ2-2, with a possible D match to TRBD2 (6 bases). Trimming cost V 7 bases and J 5 bases, with 11 bases left between them. Germline values: CDR1 LGHNT, CDR2 FRNRAP. The CDR3 totals 13 residues. The CDR3 reads CASDQEGTGELFF. The CDR3, as DNA: TGTGCTAGTGATCAGGAGGGGACCGGGGAGCTGTTTTTT.